The rows below give T cell receptor beta chains drawn from one sample of a study of OX40 agonist ivuxolimab in advanced cancers. The repertoire was sequenced with immunoSEQ multiplex PCR; TCRdb's copy has only in-frame clones and lacks some. This table holds about 110,000 clones, approximately 90% found once. Material: CD4+ or CD8+ T cells sorted from blood, obtained in a trial of the OX40 agonist ivuxolimab. These receptors were collected from an adult with an advanced solid tumor such as melanoma, head and neck, liver or kidney cancer. Each CDR3 is given with its conserved first and last residue. D genes are given only for firm matches. Clone size appears in some rows only: once, few, many, or a class for an expanded clone.

clone_size,j_call,d_call,v_call,cdr3_length,cdr3_nt,cdr3_aa
-,TRBJ2-1,TRBD2,TRBV18,15,TGTGCCAGCTCACCAGGACTAGCGGGGGACAATGAGCAGTTCTTC,CASSPGLAGDNEQFF
few,TRBJ1-6,TRBD1,TRBV5-4,15,TGTGCCAGCAGTTTACAGGGGGCCGTAGGCTCACCCCTCCACTTT,CASSLQGAVGSPLHF
-,TRBJ2-7,-,TRBV5-1,14,TGCGCCAGCTCCACAACAGGGCCAACCTACGAGCAGTACTTC,CASSTTGPTYEQYF
-,TRBJ2-3,-,TRBV11-2,14,TGTGCCAGCAGCTTAGGGATAGCCTCAGATACGCAGTATTTT,CASSLGIASDTQYF
once,TRBJ1-2,-,TRBV6-6,12,TGTGCCAGCAGTTGGGACCCTTCAGGCTACACCTTC,CASSWDPSGYTF
-,TRBJ2-1,TRBD2,TRBV19,15,TGTGCCAGTAGTAAGCGGGGGGGGCAAGGGAATGAGCAGTTCTTC,CASSKRGGQGNEQFF
-,TRBJ2-2,-,TRBV10-3,12,TGTGCCATCGGAGCCATAGCCGGGGAGCTGTTTTTT,CAIGAIAGELFF
-,TRBJ2-7,-,TRBV6-5,14,TGTGCCAGCAGTTACTCGAGAGGGTCAAACGAGCAGTACTTC,CASSYSRGSNEQYF
-,TRBJ2-1,-,TRBV6-6,14,TGTGCCAGCAGTCCTCAAGGGGGGGCACTTGAGCAGTTCTTC,CASSPQGGALEQFF
-,TRBJ2-3,TRBD2,TRBV27,13,TGTGCCAGCCAGCGGGGGCCAACAGATACGCAGTATTTT,CASQRGPTDTQYF
-,TRBJ1-6,-,TRBV30,16,TGTGCCTGGAGTAGGGACCGAAGCTCCTATAATTCACCCCTCCACTTT,CAWSRDRSSYNSPLHF
-,TRBJ1-4,-,TRBV30,13,TGTGCCTGGAGTGTTTGGAGCAATGAAAAACTGTTTTTT,CAWSVWSNEKLFF
-,TRBJ1-2,-,TRBV19,13,TGTGCCAGTAGTATTCCGGGGGCGGAAGGCTACACCTTC,CASSIPGAEGYTF
-,TRBJ2-1,-,TRBV7-2,13,TGTGCCAGCAGCCAACGTGGTGGGGATGAGCAGTTCTTC,CASSQRGGDEQFF
-,TRBJ1-4,-,TRBV11-3,16,TGTGCCAGCAGCTTACGTAGCGGGCCCGCTAGTGAAAAACTGTTTTTT,CASSLRSGPASEKLFF
-,TRBJ1-5,-,TRBV7-2,15,TGTGCCAGCAGCTCGTCAGGGGACCCCGCGCAGCCCCAGCATTTT,CASSSSGDPAQPQHF
-,TRBJ2-2,TRBD2,TRBV6-1,15,TGTGCCAGCACACTGGGACTAGCGGGCACCGGGGAGCTGTTTTTT,CASTLGLAGTGELFF